This note documents a single TCR beta chain sequence. The record originates from a study of control samples from healthy donors and cancer patients. CDR1 and CDR2 (germline): LGHDT, YNNKEL (reference sequence). The V and J ends lost 0 bases and 11 bases respectively, with 13 bases between them. The length of the CDR3 is 13 residues. The assay was immunoSEQ multiplex PCR, and TCRdb's table has in-frame clones only and misses some. Of 150,000 to 200,000 clones in the sample, 91% were seen once. The receptor comes from a woman aged 25 to 39 in good health. Sequencing was performed on blood. The V gene is TRBV3-1 (or the pseudogene TRBV3-2), the J gene TRBJ1-1, with D maybe TRBD1 (5 bases). The CDR3 coding sequence is TGTGCCAGCAGCCAAGAGACGGGGCTGGTCGCTTTCTTT. Protein: CASSQETGLVAFF.